Listed below are T cell receptor beta chains from one sample, sequenced in a study of radiotherapy plus CTLA-4 blockade in lung cancer. Sequencing used immunoSEQ multiplex PCR; TCRdb keeps in-frame clones, though not all of them. The sample holds tens of thousands of clones; approximately 80% are singletons and the top ten take 2% to 3%. The source was peripheral blood, collected from a patient treated with radiotherapy plus ipilimumab. These TCRs come from a human donor with non-small cell lung cancer whose response to radiotherapy plus ipilimumab could not be evaluated. Both conserved end residues are part of each CDR3. Fields, in order: V gene, D gene, clone size, J gene, CDR3 DNA, CDR3 protein. A D gene is named only where the DNA matches it firmly. Size values are once, few and many counts, or a class for expanded clones, and some rows have none.

v_call: TRBV7-2; d_call: NA; clone_size: NA; j_call: TRBJ2-1; cdr3_nt: TGTGCCAGCAGCTTAGGAGGTTCTAGAACTAATGAGCAGTTCTTC; cdr3_aa: CASSLGGSRTNEQFF
v_call: TRBV28; d_call: NA; clone_size: NA; j_call: TRBJ1-1; cdr3_nt: TGTGCCAGCAGTTTATGGCGGTCCGCCGCGGTAGCTTTCTTT; cdr3_aa: CASSLWRSAAVAFF
v_call: TRBV6-5; d_call: NA; clone_size: NA; j_call: TRBJ2-7; cdr3_nt: TGTGCCAGCAGTTTGGGGAGATCCTACGAGCAGTACTTC; cdr3_aa: CASSLGRSYEQYF
v_call: TRBV7-2; d_call: NA; clone_size: once; j_call: TRBJ1-1; cdr3_nt: TGTGCCAGCAGCCCCTCCAGGGTAGCTGAAGCTTTCTTT; cdr3_aa: CASSPSRVAEAFF
v_call: TRBV28; d_call: NA; clone_size: NA; j_call: TRBJ1-4; cdr3_nt: TGTGCCAGCAATGGAGGGTCGGCCGCAACTAATGAAAAACTGTTTTTT; cdr3_aa: CASNGGSAATNEKLFF
v_call: TRBV4-3; d_call: NA; clone_size: few; j_call: TRBJ2-3; cdr3_nt: TGCGCCAGCAGCCAAGGGATCGGCGGGGGCCTATTAGCAGGGCAGTATTTT; cdr3_aa: CASSQGIGGGLLAGQYF
v_call: TRBV18; d_call: NA; clone_size: NA; j_call: TRBJ2-7; cdr3_nt: TGTGCCAGCTCACCAACTTCACTTCCCGGGAGCCGCTACGAGCAGTACTTC; cdr3_aa: CASSPTSLPGSRYEQYF
v_call: TRBV29-1; d_call: NA; clone_size: NA; j_call: TRBJ1-3; cdr3_nt: TGCAGCGCCGAGGGGACTGAGGACACCATATATTTT; cdr3_aa: CSAEGTEDTIYF
v_call: TRBV28; d_call: NA; clone_size: NA; j_call: TRBJ1-3; cdr3_nt: TGTGCCAGCAGTTTACTCCAGGGCAACACCATATATTTT; cdr3_aa: CASSLLQGNTIYF
v_call: TRBV27; d_call: TRBD1; clone_size: NA; j_call: TRBJ2-1; cdr3_nt: TGTGCCAGCAACGACGTCCGGGGACAGGGCGACAATGAGCAGTTCTTC; cdr3_aa: CASNDVRGQGDNEQFF
v_call: TRBV7-9; d_call: NA; clone_size: few; j_call: TRBJ2-1; cdr3_nt: TGTGCCAGCAGCTTAAATGTGGGAGTGACTGAGCAGTTCTTC; cdr3_aa: CASSLNVGVTEQFF
v_call: TRBV28; d_call: TRBD2; clone_size: NA; j_call: TRBJ2-5; cdr3_nt: TGTGCCAGCAGTTTATGGGCCGGCAGCGGGGCCCAGTACTTC; cdr3_aa: CASSLWAGSGAQYF
v_call: TRBV13; d_call: TRBD2; clone_size: NA; j_call: TRBJ2-7; cdr3_nt: TGTGCCAGCAGCTCCGTGGCTAGCGGGGGGGAGCCGCGGTACGAGCAGTACTTC; cdr3_aa: CASSSVASGGEPRYEQYF
v_call: TRBV7-3; d_call: NA; clone_size: NA; j_call: TRBJ2-1; cdr3_nt: TGTGCCAGCAGTCCCTATCCCTCGACAGCATACAATGAGCAGTTCTTC; cdr3_aa: CASSPYPSTAYNEQFF
v_call: TRBV27; d_call: NA; clone_size: NA; j_call: TRBJ2-1; cdr3_nt: TGTGCCAGCAGTTCCGGGAGTAACAATGAGCAGTTCTTC; cdr3_aa: CASSSGSNNEQFF
v_call: TRBV18; d_call: TRBD1; clone_size: once; j_call: TRBJ1-1; cdr3_nt: TGTGCCAGCTCACCACTGACAGGGGGCCAGGGAAAGAACACTGAAGCTTTCTTT; cdr3_aa: CASSPLTGGQGKNTEAFF
v_call: TRBV7-9; d_call: NA; clone_size: NA; j_call: TRBJ1-6; cdr3_nt: TGTGCCAGCAGCCCTGCCGGGTCTGATAATTCACCCCTCCACTTT; cdr3_aa: CASSPAGSDNSPLHF
v_call: TRBV5-1; d_call: NA; clone_size: once; j_call: TRBJ2-5; cdr3_nt: TGCGCCAGCAGCTTGGCGGAGGGTGGGGAGACCCAGTACTTC; cdr3_aa: CASSLAEGGETQYF
v_call: TRBV19; d_call: NA; clone_size: NA; j_call: TRBJ2-7; cdr3_nt: TGTGCCAGTCGAGGCGGAACCTACGAGCAGTACTTC; cdr3_aa: CASRGGTYEQYF
v_call: TRBV28; d_call: NA; clone_size: once; j_call: TRBJ2-1; cdr3_nt: TGTGCCAGCAGCGGGACTGGGCCGCAGTTCTTC; cdr3_aa: CASSGTGPQFF
v_call: TRBV30; d_call: TRBD1; clone_size: NA; j_call: TRBJ1-1; cdr3_nt: TGTGCCTGGAGTATGGTCCCGACAGGGCCTAGTTGGATCACTGAAGCTTTCTTT; cdr3_aa: CAWSMVPTGPSWITEAFF
v_call: TRBV2; d_call: TRBD2; clone_size: NA; j_call: TRBJ2-2; cdr3_nt: TGTGCCAGCAGAGCACTAGCGGGTTTGAACACCGGGGAGCTGTTTTTT; cdr3_aa: CASRALAGLNTGELFF
v_call: TRBV4-2; d_call: NA; clone_size: NA; j_call: TRBJ2-2; cdr3_nt: TGTGCCAGCAGCCAAGTGAGGAACACCGGGGAGCTGTTTTTT; cdr3_aa: CASSQVRNTGELFF
v_call: TRBV19; d_call: NA; clone_size: once; j_call: TRBJ2-1; cdr3_nt: TGTGCCAGCTTCTCGAGAGGGGAGCAGTTCTTC; cdr3_aa: CASFSRGEQFF
v_call: TRBV7-6; d_call: TRBD1; clone_size: NA; j_call: TRBJ1-6; cdr3_nt: TGTGCCAGCAGCAGGGACAGCGATAATTCACCCCTCCACTTT; cdr3_aa: CASSRDSDNSPLHF
v_call: TRBV7-9; d_call: TRBD1; clone_size: NA; j_call: TRBJ1-3; cdr3_nt: TGTGCCAGCAGCCTTACAGGGGGCTCTGGAAACACCATATATTTT; cdr3_aa: CASSLTGGSGNTIYF
v_call: TRBV5-6; d_call: NA; clone_size: NA; j_call: TRBJ2-5; cdr3_nt: TGTGCCAGCAGCTTGTCGCTAGCTGGCCAAGAGACCCAGTACTTC; cdr3_aa: CASSLSLAGQETQYF
v_call: TRBV5-6; d_call: NA; clone_size: NA; j_call: TRBJ2-7; cdr3_nt: TGTGCCAGCAGCTTCCGGGGTATGGGTGACTACGAGCAGTACTTC; cdr3_aa: CASSFRGMGDYEQYF
v_call: TRBV5-6; d_call: TRBD1; clone_size: once; j_call: TRBJ1-2; cdr3_nt: TGTGCCAGCAGCTTGGATCCGACAGGGGATTTCTATGGCTACACCTTC; cdr3_aa: CASSLDPTGDFYGYTF
v_call: TRBV28; d_call: TRBD1; clone_size: NA; j_call: TRBJ2-5; cdr3_nt: TGTGCCAGCAGTAGGACAGGGGACGTAGAGACCCAGTACTTC; cdr3_aa: CASSRTGDVETQYF
v_call: TRBV9; d_call: TRBD1; clone_size: NA; j_call: TRBJ1-1; cdr3_nt: TGTGCCAGCAGCCCAGGGACAGGGGGGACTGAAGCTTTCTTT; cdr3_aa: CASSPGTGGTEAFF
v_call: TRBV6-5; d_call: TRBD1; clone_size: NA; j_call: TRBJ1-1; cdr3_nt: TGTGCCAGCAGGCTCACAGGGGGGAAGGCTGAAGCTTTCTTT; cdr3_aa: CASRLTGGKAEAFF
v_call: TRBV28; d_call: TRBD1; clone_size: NA; j_call: TRBJ2-7; cdr3_nt: TGTGCCAGCAGTGGAGCTTGGGACAGGGGGCCTTACGAGCAGTACTTC; cdr3_aa: CASSGAWDRGPYEQYF
v_call: TRBV7-9; d_call: TRBD1; clone_size: NA; j_call: TRBJ1-3; cdr3_nt: TGTGCCAGCAGCCCAGACAGGGGCCCTGTGGCTGGAAACACCATATATTTT; cdr3_aa: CASSPDRGPVAGNTIYF
v_call: TRBV29-1; d_call: NA; clone_size: NA; j_call: TRBJ2-7; cdr3_nt: TGCAGCGTTGGAGGAGGGACCAGCTCCGAGCAGTACTTC; cdr3_aa: CSVGGGTSSEQYF
v_call: TRBV11-3; d_call: NA; clone_size: NA; j_call: TRBJ1-2; cdr3_nt: TGTGCCAGCAGCCTACGACAAGACCAAAACTATGGCTACACCTTC; cdr3_aa: CASSLRQDQNYGYTF
v_call: TRBV5-1; d_call: TRBD1; clone_size: NA; j_call: TRBJ1-2; cdr3_nt: TGCGCCAGCAGCCCGGACAGGCTGATGGGCTACACCTTC; cdr3_aa: CASSPDRLMGYTF
v_call: TRBV28; d_call: NA; clone_size: NA; j_call: TRBJ2-5; cdr3_nt: TGTGCCAGCAGTTTATTGGGACTGGAGACCCAGTACTTC; cdr3_aa: CASSLLGLETQYF
v_call: TRBV11-3; d_call: TRBD1; clone_size: NA; j_call: TRBJ2-5; cdr3_nt: TGTGCCAGCAGCCCTCGGTGGGGGACAGAGGATCAAGAGACCCAGTACTTC; cdr3_aa: CASSPRWGTEDQETQYF
v_call: TRBV19; d_call: NA; clone_size: NA; j_call: TRBJ1-1; cdr3_nt: TGTGCCAGTAGTATATCATTCCAGAACACTGAAGCTTTCTTT; cdr3_aa: CASSISFQNTEAFF